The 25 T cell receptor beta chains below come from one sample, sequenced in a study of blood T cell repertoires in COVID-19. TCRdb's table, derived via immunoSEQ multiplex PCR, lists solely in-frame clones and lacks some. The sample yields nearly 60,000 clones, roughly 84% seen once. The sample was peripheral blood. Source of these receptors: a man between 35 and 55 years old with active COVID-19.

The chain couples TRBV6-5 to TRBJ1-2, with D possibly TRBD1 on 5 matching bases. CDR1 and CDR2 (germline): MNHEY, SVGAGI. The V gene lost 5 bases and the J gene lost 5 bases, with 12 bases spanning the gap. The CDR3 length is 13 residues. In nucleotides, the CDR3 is TGTGCCAGCAGTCTACCGCGGGGGTATGGCTACACCTTC. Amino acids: CASSLPRGYGYTF.

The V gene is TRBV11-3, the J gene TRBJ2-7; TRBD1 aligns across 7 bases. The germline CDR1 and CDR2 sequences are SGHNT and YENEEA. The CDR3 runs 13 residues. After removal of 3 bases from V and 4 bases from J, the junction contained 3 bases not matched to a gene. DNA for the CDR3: TGTGCCAGCAGCTTTGAGGGGGCATACGAGCAGTACTTC. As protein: CASSFEGAYEQYF. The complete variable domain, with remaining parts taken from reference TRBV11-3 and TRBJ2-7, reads EAGVVQSPRYKIIEKKQPVAFWCNPISGHNTLYWYLQNLGQGPELLIRYENEEAVDDSQLPKDRFSAERLKGVDSTLKIQPAELGDSAVYLCASSFEGAYEQYFGPGTRLTVT.

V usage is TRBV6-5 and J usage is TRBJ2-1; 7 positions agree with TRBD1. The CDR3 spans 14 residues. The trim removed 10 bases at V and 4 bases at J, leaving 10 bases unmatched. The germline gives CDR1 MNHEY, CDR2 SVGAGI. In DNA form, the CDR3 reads TGTGCCATCACGACCGGGACAGTGTACAATGAGCAGTTCTTC. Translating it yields CAITTGTVYNEQFF.

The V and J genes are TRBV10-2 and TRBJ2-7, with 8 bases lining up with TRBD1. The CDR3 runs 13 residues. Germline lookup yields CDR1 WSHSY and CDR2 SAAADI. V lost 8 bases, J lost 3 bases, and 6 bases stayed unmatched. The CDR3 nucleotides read TGCGCCAGCTCACCGGGGACAGGCTACGAGCAGTACTTC. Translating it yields CASSPGTGYEQYF.

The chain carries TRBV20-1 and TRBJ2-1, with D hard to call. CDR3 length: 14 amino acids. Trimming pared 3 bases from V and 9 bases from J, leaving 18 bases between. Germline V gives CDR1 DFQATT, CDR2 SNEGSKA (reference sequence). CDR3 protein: CSASRGAPHIEQFF. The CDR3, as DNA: TGCAGTGCTAGTCGCGGAGCACCCCACATTGAGCAGTTCTTC.

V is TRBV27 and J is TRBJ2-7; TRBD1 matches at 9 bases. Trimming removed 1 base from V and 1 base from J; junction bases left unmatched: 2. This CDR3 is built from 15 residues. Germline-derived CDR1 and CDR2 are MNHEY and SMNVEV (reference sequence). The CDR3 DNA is TGTGCCAGCAGTTTATATGGGACAGGGTCCTACGAGCAGTACTTC. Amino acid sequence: CASSLYGTGSYEQYF.

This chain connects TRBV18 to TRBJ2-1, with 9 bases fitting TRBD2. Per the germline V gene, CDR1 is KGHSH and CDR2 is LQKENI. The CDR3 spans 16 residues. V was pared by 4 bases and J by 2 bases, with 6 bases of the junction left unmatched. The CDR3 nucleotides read TGTGCCAGCTCACTGGGACTAGCAGACGCCTACAATGAGCAGTTCTTC. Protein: CASSLGLADAYNEQFF.

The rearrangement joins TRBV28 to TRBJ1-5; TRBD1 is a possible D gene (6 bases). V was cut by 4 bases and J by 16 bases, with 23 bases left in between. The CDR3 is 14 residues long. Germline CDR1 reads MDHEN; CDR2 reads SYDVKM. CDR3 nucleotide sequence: TGTGCCAGCAGTTCCTCAGCCGGGACACCTATTCATCATTTT. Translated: CASSSSAGTPIHHF. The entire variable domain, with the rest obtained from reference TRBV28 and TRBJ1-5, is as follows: DVKVTQSSRYLVKRTGEKVFLECVQDMDHENMFWYRQDPGLGLRLIYFSYDVKMKEKGDIPEGYSVSREKKERFSLILESASTNQTSMYLCASSSSAGTPIHHFGDGTRLSIL.

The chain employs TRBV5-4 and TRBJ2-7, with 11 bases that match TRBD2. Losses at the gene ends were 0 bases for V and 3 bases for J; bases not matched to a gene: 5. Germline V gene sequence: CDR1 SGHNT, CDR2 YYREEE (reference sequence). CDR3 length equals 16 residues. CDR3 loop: CASSLAGTSGLYEQYF. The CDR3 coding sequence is TGTGCCAGCAGCTTGGCCGGGACTAGCGGTCTCTACGAGCAGTACTTC.

CDR3 sequence reads: CAISPGLDEGEQFF. The CDR3 DNA reads TGTGCCATCAGCCCAGGACTAGACGAGGGTGAGCAGTTCTTC. The chain couples TRBV10-3 to TRBJ2-1; 7 nucleotides agree with TRBD2. In germline, CDR1 is ENHRY, CDR2 SYGVKD. CDR3 size: 14 residues. V shed 6 bases and J 9 bases; nucleotides not matched to a gene: 11.

CDR3 protein: CASSSRSWTVRVLTGELFF. The CDR3 DNA reads as TGTGCCAGCAGTTCCCGTTCTTGGACTGTGCGGGTCCTCACCGGGGAGCTGTTTTTT. The V and J genes are TRBV27 and TRBJ2-2; possible D gene TRBD2, 5 bases. Germline V CDR1 and CDR2: MNHEY, SMNVEV (reference sequence). The CDR3 sequence is 19 residues long. V dropped 4 bases and J dropped 4 bases, with 25 bases sitting between them.

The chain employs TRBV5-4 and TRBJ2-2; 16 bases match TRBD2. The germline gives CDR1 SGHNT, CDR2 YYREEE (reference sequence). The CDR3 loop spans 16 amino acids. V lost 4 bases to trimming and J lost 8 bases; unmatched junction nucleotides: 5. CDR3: CASSLGLAGGPGELFF. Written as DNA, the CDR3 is TGTGCCAGCAGCCTGGGACTAGCGGGAGGGCCTGGGGAGCTGTTTTTT.

CDR3 loop: CATSGAGTAYQETQYF. The CDR3 DNA reads TGTGCCACCAGTGGCGCAGGGACAGCGTACCAAGAGACCCAGTACTTC. The chain couples TRBV24-1 to TRBJ2-5; TRBD1 matches at 7 bases. V gave up 5 bases and J gave up 0 bases; unmatched junction bases: 8. This CDR3 region has 16 residues. Germline V lookup: CDR1 KGHDR, CDR2 SFDVKD.

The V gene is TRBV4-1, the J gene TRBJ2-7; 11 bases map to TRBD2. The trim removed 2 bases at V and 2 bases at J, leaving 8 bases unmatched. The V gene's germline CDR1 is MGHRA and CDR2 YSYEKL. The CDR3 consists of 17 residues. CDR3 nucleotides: TGCGCCAGCAGCCAATTCGCTAGCGGGAGGTCAACCTACGAGCAGTACTTC. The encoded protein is CASSQFASGRSTYEQYF.

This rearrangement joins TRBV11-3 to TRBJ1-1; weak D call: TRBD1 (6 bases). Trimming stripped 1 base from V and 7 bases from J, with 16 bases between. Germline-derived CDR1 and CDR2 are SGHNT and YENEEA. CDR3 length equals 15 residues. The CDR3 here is CASSLGGGGGNEAFF. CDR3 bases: TGTGCCAGCAGCTTAGGAGGGGGGGGCGGAAATGAAGCTTTCTTT.

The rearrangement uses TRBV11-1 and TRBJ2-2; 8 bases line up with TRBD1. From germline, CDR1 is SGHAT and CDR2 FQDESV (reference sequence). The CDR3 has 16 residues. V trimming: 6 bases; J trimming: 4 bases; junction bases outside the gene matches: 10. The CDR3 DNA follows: TGTGCCAGCAGGCTCGGGACAGGTTTGGGCACCGGGGAGCTGTTTTTT. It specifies CASRLGTGLGTGELFF.

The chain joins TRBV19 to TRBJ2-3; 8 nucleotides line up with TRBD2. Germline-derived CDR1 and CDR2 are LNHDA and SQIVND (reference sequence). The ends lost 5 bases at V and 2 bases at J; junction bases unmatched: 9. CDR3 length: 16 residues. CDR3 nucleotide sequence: TGTGCCAGTAGTTATATGGCGGGAGGATTCACAGATACGCAGTATTTT. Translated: CASSYMAGGFTDTQYF.

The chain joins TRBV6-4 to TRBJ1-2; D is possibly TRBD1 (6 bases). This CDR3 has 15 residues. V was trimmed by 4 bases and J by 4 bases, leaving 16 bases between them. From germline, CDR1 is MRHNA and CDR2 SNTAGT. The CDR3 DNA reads TGTGCCAGCAGTGTGTCAGGGGATAGAGGCTATGGCTACACCTTC. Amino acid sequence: CASSVSGDRGYGYTF.

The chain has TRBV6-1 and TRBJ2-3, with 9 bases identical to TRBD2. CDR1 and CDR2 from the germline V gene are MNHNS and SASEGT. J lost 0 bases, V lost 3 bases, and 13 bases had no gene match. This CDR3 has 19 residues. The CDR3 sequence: CASSDGPSGDQYSTDTQYF. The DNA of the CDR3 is TGTGCCAGCAGTGATGGGCCTAGCGGGGACCAATATAGCACAGATACGCAGTATTTT.

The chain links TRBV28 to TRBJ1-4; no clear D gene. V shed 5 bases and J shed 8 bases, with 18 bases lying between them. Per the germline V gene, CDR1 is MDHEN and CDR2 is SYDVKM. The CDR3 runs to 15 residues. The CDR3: CASSIATGRQEKLFF. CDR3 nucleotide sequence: TGTGCCAGCAGTATCGCTACGGGGAGACAAGAAAAACTGTTTTTT.

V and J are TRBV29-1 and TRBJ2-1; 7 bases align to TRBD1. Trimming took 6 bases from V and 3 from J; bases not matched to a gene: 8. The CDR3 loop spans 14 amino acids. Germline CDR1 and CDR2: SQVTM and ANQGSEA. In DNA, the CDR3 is TGCAGCGTCACAGGGGTTGTATACTACAATGAGCAGTTCTTC. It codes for CSVTGVVYYNEQFF.

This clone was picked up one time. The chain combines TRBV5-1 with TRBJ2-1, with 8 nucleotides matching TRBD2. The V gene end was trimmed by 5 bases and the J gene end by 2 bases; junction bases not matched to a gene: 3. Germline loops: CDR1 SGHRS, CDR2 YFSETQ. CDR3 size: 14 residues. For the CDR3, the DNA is TGCGCCAGCAGTAGCGGGAACGCCTACAATGAGCAGTTCTTC. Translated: CASSSGNAYNEQFF.

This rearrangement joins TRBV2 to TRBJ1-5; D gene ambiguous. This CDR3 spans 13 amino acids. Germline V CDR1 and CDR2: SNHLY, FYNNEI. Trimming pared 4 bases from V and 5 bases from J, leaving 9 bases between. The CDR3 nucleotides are TGTGCCAGCAGTGTTTACGGTGATCAGCCCCAGCATTTT. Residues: CASSVYGDQPQHF.

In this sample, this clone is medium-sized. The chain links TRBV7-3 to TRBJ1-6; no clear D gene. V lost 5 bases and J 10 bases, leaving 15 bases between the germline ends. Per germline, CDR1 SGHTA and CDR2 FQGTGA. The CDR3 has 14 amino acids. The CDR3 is CASSLAGLGSPLHF. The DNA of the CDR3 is TGTGCCAGCAGCCTCGCGGGCCTTGGATCACCCCTCCACTTT.

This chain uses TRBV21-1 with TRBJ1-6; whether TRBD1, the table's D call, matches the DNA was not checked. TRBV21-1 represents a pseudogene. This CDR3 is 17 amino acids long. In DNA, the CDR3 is TGTGCCAGCAGCAACCGGACAGGGGGCGAGGATAATTCACCCCTCCACTTT. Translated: CASSNRTGGEDNSPLHF.